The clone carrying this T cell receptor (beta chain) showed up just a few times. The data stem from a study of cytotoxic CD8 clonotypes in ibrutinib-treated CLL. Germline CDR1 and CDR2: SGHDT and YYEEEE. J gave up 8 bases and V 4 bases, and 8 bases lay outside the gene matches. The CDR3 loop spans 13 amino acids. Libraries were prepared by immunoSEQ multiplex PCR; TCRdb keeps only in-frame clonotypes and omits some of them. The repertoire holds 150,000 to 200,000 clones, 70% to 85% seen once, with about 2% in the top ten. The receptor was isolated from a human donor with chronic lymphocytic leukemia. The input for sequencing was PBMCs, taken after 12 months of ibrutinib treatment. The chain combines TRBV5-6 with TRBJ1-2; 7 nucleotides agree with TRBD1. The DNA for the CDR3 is TGTGCCAGCAGCCGCACAGGGGAGAAGGGCTACACCTTC. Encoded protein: CASSRTGEKGYTF. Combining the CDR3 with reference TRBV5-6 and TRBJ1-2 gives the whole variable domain DAGVTQSPTHLIKTRGQQVTLRCSPKSGHDTVSWYQQALGQGPQFIFQYYEEEERQRGNFPDRFSGHQFPNYSSELNVNALLLGDSALYLCASSRTGEKGYTFGSGTRLTVV.